Sequencing of this TCR beta chain was carried out in a study of T cell repertoires in cytomegalovirus infection. This clonotype was seen repeatedly, ten times or more. J lost 4 bases, V lost 2 bases, and 4 bases had no gene match. The CDR3 loop spans 17 amino acids. Germline lookup yields CDR1 SGHVS and CDR2 FQNEAQ. Using its own MiXCR run on the reads, TCRdb lists one record per CDR3 protein. The sample has 250,000 or so distinct CDR3 sequences, over 8% seen once; the top ten hold less than 15%. The clonotype comes from a human donor in good health (CMV status not recorded). Some clones in this sample may be carry-over from other donors' samples. Sequenced sample: PBMCs. The chain combines TRBV7-8 with TRBJ2-1, with TRBD2 matching over 14 bases. In DNA, the CDR3 is TGTGCCAGCAGCTTACGACTAGCGGGGGGGCTGTACAATGAGCAGTTCTTC. Protein sequence: CASSLRLAGGLYNEQFF.